Listed below are T cell receptor beta chains from one sample, sequenced in a study of post-analysis software for immune sequencing data. TCRdb re-called the PCR reads through MiXCR, storing one row per CDR3 protein. The sample comprises 500,000 to 600,000 distinct CDR3 sequences, around 44% of which are singletons, and 1.7% rests with the top ten. Sequencing was carried out using blood. The source is a girl aged 5-17 years with multiple sclerosis. Each CDR3 is given with its conserved first and last residue. Fields, in order: V gene, J gene, D gene, clone size, CDR3 DNA, CDR3 protein. D genes are given only for firm matches. Clone size is shown for a subset of rows, as once, few, many or a class of expanded clone.

>TRBV10-3|TRBJ2-5|TRBD1|NA
TGTGCCATCGCATTCCAGGGGGCACTCCAAGAGACCCAGTACTTC
CAIAFQGALQETQYF
>TRBV9|TRBJ2-3|TRBD2|NA
TGTGCCTCCGTTGGGGGGGAGGGAGATACGCAGTATTTT
CASVGGEGDTQYF
>TRBV6-1|TRBJ1-5|TRBD1|once
TGTGCCAGCAGTAGAAGCCGGGACAGGGCCTCCAATCAGCCCCAGCATTTT
CASSRSRDRASNQPQHF
>TRBV7-2|TRBJ2-7|NA|NA
TGTGCCAGCAGCTCGAGCAGGGTTACGGACGAGCAGTACTTC
CASSSSRVTDEQYF
>TRBV6-7|TRBJ2-5|TRBD2|NA
TGTACCAGCAGTTATCGGACTAGTTTGACGCAAGAGACCCAGTACTTC
CTSSYRTSLTQETQYF
>TRBV12-3/TRBV12-4|TRBJ1-1|TRBD1|NA
TGTGTCAGCAGGGACAGTTCGAGAACTGAAGCTTTCTTT
CVSRDSSRTEAFF
>TRBV15|TRBJ1-5|NA|NA
TGTGCCACCAGCAGAGAGGGTCTTAGCAATCAGCCCCAGCATTTT
CATSREGLSNQPQHF
>TRBV12-3/TRBV12-4|TRBJ1-2|NA|few
TGTGCCAGCTGGGGTCTGAGCTTTAACTATGGCTACACCTTC
CASWGLSFNYGYTF
>TRBV6-6|TRBJ1-4|TRBD1|NA
TGTGCCAGCAGCAACACCAGGGGGGGTGACGAAAAACTGTTTTTT
CASSNTRGGDEKLFF
>TRBV7-3|TRBJ2-3|TRBD2|few
TGTGCCAGCAGCCCTCGGGGTAGCGGGGGAACAGATACGCAGTATTTT
CASSPRGSGGTDTQYF
>TRBV20-1|TRBJ1-6|NA|NA
TGCAGTGCTAGAATGGCAGGGTTACCTCTTAATTCACCCCTCCACTTT
CSARMAGLPLNSPLHF
>TRBV29-1|TRBJ1-2|NA|few
TGCAGCGCCTGGACGGGCTATGGCTACACCTTC
CSAWTGYGYTF
>TRBV28|TRBJ1-1|NA|NA
TGTGCCAGCAGTCTTATTAACACTGAAGCTTTCTTT
CASSLINTEAFF
>TRBV4-1|TRBJ2-7|NA|few
TGCGCCAGCAGCTTTACAGCGAACGAGCAGTACTTC
CASSFTANEQYF
>TRBV29-1|TRBJ2-3|NA|NA
TGCAGCGTTCCGTGGGTCACAGATACGCAGTATTTT
CSVPWVTDTQYF